One and the same sample provided the 10 T cell receptor beta chains below, sequenced in a study of cytotoxic CD8 clonotypes in ibrutinib-treated CLL. The assay was immunoSEQ multiplex PCR, and TCRdb's table has in-frame clones only and misses some. The sample comprises over 100,000 clones, over 75% of which are singletons, and roughly 1.9% rests with the top ten. This material consisted of PBMCs, taken after 24 months of ibrutinib treatment. The receptor set was obtained from a human donor with chronic lymphocytic leukemia.

The chain links TRBV7-9 to TRBJ2-7; possible D gene TRBD2, 5 bases. The length of the CDR3 is 15 residues. CDR1 and CDR2 from the germline V gene are SEHNR and FQNEAQ (reference sequence). The V and J ends lost 5 bases and 3 bases respectively, with 17 bases between them. This chain's CDR3 is CASSEKVGVGYEQYF. In nucleotides, the CDR3 is TGTGCCAGCAGCGAGAAGGTCGGGGTGGGCTACGAGCAGTACTTC.

The rearrangement links TRBV4-1 to TRBJ2-2; D gene unclear. The V gene's germline CDR1 is MGHRA and CDR2 YSYEKL. V was clipped by 7 bases and J by 4 bases, with 10 bases between them. The CDR3 is made up of 13 amino acids. The CDR3 DNA follows: TGCGCCAGCACCGAAGCAGGCACCGGGGAGCTGTTTTTT. Amino acids: CASTEAGTGELFF.

The chain is built from TRBV5-1 and TRBJ2-2, with 9 positions matching TRBD1. The J segment lost 5 bases and the V segment lost 5 bases, leaving 4 bases of the junction unmatched. This CDR3 is 14 amino acids long. CDR1 and CDR2 from the germline V gene are SGHRS and YFSETQ. CDR3 coding DNA: TGCGCCAGCAGAACCGGGACAGGGACCGGGGAGCTGTTTTTT. This translates into CASRTGTGTGELFF.

The V gene is TRBV4-1, the J gene TRBJ2-1, with D unresolved. Trimming stripped 0 bases from V and 0 bases from J, with 15 bases between. The CDR3 is 18 amino acids. Germline lookup yields CDR1 MGHRA and CDR2 YSYEKL. The CDR3 loop is CASSQDHRTASSYNEQFF. The CDR3 nucleotides are TGCGCCAGCAGCCAAGACCACCGGACCGCATCCTCCTACAATGAGCAGTTCTTC.

The genes are TRBV30 and TRBJ2-7; D uncertain. From germline, CDR1 is GTSNPN and CDR2 SVGIG (reference sequence). This CDR3 is built from 13 residues. V was trimmed by 0 bases and J by 0 bases, leaving 6 bases between them. In DNA, the CDR3 is TGTGCCTGGAGTGTAAGACTCTCCTACGAGCAGTACTTC. The encoded protein is CAWSVRLSYEQYF.

The chain carries TRBV5-5 and TRBJ2-2; no firm D call. Germline V gives CDR1 SGHKS, CDR2 YYEKEE (reference sequence). The CDR3 runs to 16 residues. V lost 4 bases and J lost 2, with 15 bases in between. This chain's CDR3 is CASSLLGHLNTGELFF. The DNA of the CDR3 is TGTGCCAGCAGCCTCCTGGGTCACCTAAACACCGGGGAGCTGTTTTTT.

The chain has TRBV7-2 and TRBJ1-5; D not resolved. V was trimmed by 3 bases and J by 5 bases, leaving 5 bases between them. Germline V gene data show CDR1 as SGHTA and CDR2 as FQGNSA. The CDR3 extends over 12 amino acids. The CDR3 spells CASSFLDQPQHF. As DNA, the CDR3 is TGTGCCAGCAGCTTCCTCGATCAGCCCCAGCATTTT.

In nucleotides, the CDR3 is TGTGCCAGCAGCGTAGCTGACGCCGGGGAGCTGTTTTTT. This sequence encodes CASSVADAGELFF. V and J are TRBV9 and TRBJ2-2; D gene unclear. V dropped 0 bases and J dropped 6 bases, with 6 bases sitting between them. This CDR3 contains 13 residues. In germline, CDR1 is SGDLS, CDR2 YYNGEE. Full variable domain (outside the CDR3, taken from reference TRBV9 and TRBJ2-2): DSGVTQTPKHLITATGQRVTLRCSPRSGDLSVYWYQQSLDQGLQFLIQYYNGEERAKGNILERFSAQQFPDLHSELNLSSLELGDSALYFCASSVADAGELFFGEGSRLTVL.

J is TRBJ1-5 and V is TRBV7-9; D is unresolved. Germline-derived CDR1 and CDR2 are SEHNR and FQNEAQ (reference sequence). The CDR3 spans 15 residues. Trimming removed 5 bases from V and 0 bases from J, with 11 bases in between. This CDR3 reads CASSLTGLSNQPQHF. The CDR3 DNA follows: TGTGCCAGCAGCCTGACGGGCCTTAGCAATCAGCCCCAGCATTTT. The complete variable domain, with remaining parts taken from reference TRBV7-9 and TRBJ1-5, reads DTGVSQNPRHKITKRGQNVTFRCDPISEHNRLYWYRQTLGQGPEFLTYFQNEAQLEKSRLLSDRFSAERPKGSFSTLEIQRTEQGDSAMYLCASSLTGLSNQPQHFGDGTRLSIL.

V is TRBV6-5 and J is TRBJ2-7, with a possible D match to TRBD2 (5 bases). CDR1 is MNHEY, CDR2 SVGAGI, per germline. The CDR3 loop spans 14 amino acids. V was pared by 6 bases and J by 2 bases, with 14 bases between. CDR3 sequence (DNA): TGTGCCAGCAGCCGGGCCGGAGGAGCCTACGAGCAGTACTTC. This encodes CASSRAGGAYEQYF.